This T cell receptor beta chain stems from a study of cytomegalovirus exposure and HLA in healthy donors. The CDR3 loop spans 15 amino acids. The V end lost 4 bases, the J end lost 4 bases, and 16 bases lay between the germline ends. Germline values: CDR1 MNHEY, CDR2 SMNVEV (reference sequence). The assay was immunoSEQ multiplex PCR, and TCRdb's table has in-frame clones only and misses some. This sample carries 220,000 or so clones, roughly 84% of them seen once, and the ten largest clones take over 11%. This sequence was found in a woman under 40 in good health and CMV-seropositive. Sequencing was performed on PBMCs. The chain combines TRBV27 with TRBJ1-2, with a weak D call TRBD1 (6 bases). In DNA form, the CDR3 reads TGTGCCAGCAGTTCTTCAACAGGGACCCTCTATGGCTACACCTTC. Protein sequence: CASSSSTGTLYGYTF.